These T cell receptor beta chains were read from a single sample in a study of PD-1 blockade in classical Hodgkin lymphoma. Assay used: immunoSEQ multiplex PCR; TCRdb lists only in-frame clones, some missing. The sample lists over 80,000 clones, over 75% occurring once. Specimen: peripheral blood mononuclear cells (PBMCs), collected before the fourth cycle of nivolumab. The receptors were sampled from a human donor with classical Hodgkin lymphoma. CDR3s include the opening cysteine and the closing phenylalanine or tryptophan. The order of the fields is clone size, J gene, D gene, V gene, CDR3 length, CDR3 DNA, CDR3 protein. A D gene is named only where the DNA matches it firmly. Clone sizes are given selectively: once, few, many, or a class where the clone is expanded.

clone size: -; J gene: TRBJ2-1; D gene: -; V gene: TRBV5-4; CDR3 length: 13; CDR3 DNA: TGTGCCAGCAGCTTGGGCCAGTACAATGAGCAGTTCTTC; CDR3 protein: CASSLGQYNEQFF
clone size: few; J gene: TRBJ2-7; D gene: -; V gene: TRBV7-3; CDR3 length: 14; CDR3 DNA: TGTGCCAGCAGCTTGGGATCAAGGGGGAGCGAGCAGTACTTC; CDR3 protein: CASSLGSRGSEQYF
clone size: -; J gene: TRBJ2-7; D gene: TRBD1; V gene: TRBV6-1; CDR3 length: 13; CDR3 DNA: TGTGCCAGCAGCCGGGACAGGGGCTACGAGCAGTACTTC; CDR3 protein: CASSRDRGYEQYF
clone size: -; J gene: TRBJ2-1; D gene: -; V gene: TRBV29-1; CDR3 length: 11; CDR3 DNA: TGCAGCGTTGAGGGCCGGAATGAGCAGTTCTTC; CDR3 protein: CSVEGRNEQFF
clone size: -; J gene: TRBJ1-6; D gene: -; V gene: TRBV9; CDR3 length: 14; CDR3 DNA: TGTGCCAGCAGCGTAGGGGCAGGACAATCACCCCTCCACTTT; CDR3 protein: CASSVGAGQSPLHF
clone size: -; J gene: TRBJ1-5; D gene: TRBD1; V gene: TRBV19; CDR3 length: 15; CDR3 DNA: TGTGCCAGTAGTACACCCGGGACAGGGCCTCAGCCCCAGCATTTT; CDR3 protein: CASSTPGTGPQPQHF
clone size: medium-sized; J gene: TRBJ1-1; D gene: TRBD1; V gene: TRBV7-9; CDR3 length: 14; CDR3 DNA: TGTGCCAGCAGCCGGGACAGCATGAACACTGAAGCTTTCTTT; CDR3 protein: CASSRDSMNTEAFF
clone size: -; J gene: TRBJ2-5; D gene: -; V gene: TRBV18; CDR3 length: 13; CDR3 DNA: TGTGCCAGCTCACCACTGACAGTTGAGACCCAGTACTTC; CDR3 protein: CASSPLTVETQYF
clone size: few; J gene: TRBJ1-6; D gene: -; V gene: TRBV19; CDR3 length: 13; CDR3 DNA: TGTGCCAGTAGTATGGACGGGTATTCACCCCTCCACTTT; CDR3 protein: CASSMDGYSPLHF
clone size: -; J gene: TRBJ2-7; D gene: -; V gene: TRBV19; CDR3 length: 17; CDR3 DNA: TGTGCCAGTAGTATACGGGGAAACAGGGCCCCTTCCTACGAGCAGTACTTC; CDR3 protein: CASSIRGNRAPSYEQYF
clone size: -; J gene: TRBJ1-1; D gene: TRBD1; V gene: TRBV5-4; CDR3 length: 16; CDR3 DNA: TGTGCCAGCAGCCCCCCGGACAGGGGATTTAACACTGAAGCTTTCTTT; CDR3 protein: CASSPPDRGFNTEAFF
clone size: -; J gene: TRBJ2-6; D gene: -; V gene: TRBV4-1; CDR3 length: 18; CDR3 DNA: TGCGCCAGCAGCCAAAACGGTAGACGGACCTCTGGGGCCAACGTCCTGACTTTC; CDR3 protein: CASSQNGRRTSGANVLTF
clone size: -; J gene: TRBJ1-4; D gene: -; V gene: TRBV25-1; CDR3 length: 15; CDR3 DNA: TGTGCCAGCAGTGAATTTGAGGGGTGGGTTGAAAAACTGTTTTTT; CDR3 protein: CASSEFEGWVEKLFF
clone size: -; J gene: TRBJ1-4; D gene: -; V gene: TRBV5-1; CDR3 length: 14; CDR3 DNA: TGCGCCAGCAGCGTTCAGGGTCAGGGTGAAAAACTGTTTTTT; CDR3 protein: CASSVQGQGEKLFF
clone size: -; J gene: TRBJ2-5; D gene: -; V gene: TRBV4-2; CDR3 length: 15; CDR3 DNA: TGTGCCAGCAGCCAAGAGTTAGACAGTCAAGAGACCCAGTACTTC; CDR3 protein: CASSQELDSQETQYF
clone size: -; J gene: TRBJ2-5; D gene: -; V gene: TRBV11-2; CDR3 length: 12; CDR3 DNA: TGTGCCAGCAGCTTATCGGGAGAGACCCAGTACTTC; CDR3 protein: CASSLSGETQYF
clone size: -; J gene: TRBJ1-4; D gene: -; V gene: TRBV7-6; CDR3 length: 14; CDR3 DNA: TGTGCCAGCAGGCCCCGGGCCAAGGGCGAAAAACTGTTTTTT; CDR3 protein: CASRPRAKGEKLFF
clone size: -; J gene: TRBJ1-5; D gene: -; V gene: TRBV10-3; CDR3 length: 13; CDR3 DNA: TGTGCCATCAGACAGGGCCTCAATCAGCCCCAGCATTTT; CDR3 protein: CAIRQGLNQPQHF
clone size: once; J gene: TRBJ2-7; D gene: -; V gene: TRBV10-3; CDR3 length: 15; CDR3 DNA: TGTGCCATCACTTCGCCAAAGGAGGGTTCCTACGAGCAGTACTTC; CDR3 protein: CAITSPKEGSYEQYF
clone size: once; J gene: TRBJ2-7; D gene: TRBD2; V gene: TRBV6-5; CDR3 length: 14; CDR3 DNA: TGTGCCAGCAGCCGTAGCGGGAGGTCCTACGAGCAGTACTTC; CDR3 protein: CASSRSGRSYEQYF
clone size: -; J gene: TRBJ1-3; D gene: -; V gene: TRBV4-2; CDR3 length: 16; CDR3 DNA: TGTGCCAGCAGCCAAGATGTCGCGGGGGCTGGAAACACCATATATTTT; CDR3 protein: CASSQDVAGAGNTIYF
clone size: few; J gene: TRBJ2-1; D gene: TRBD2; V gene: TRBV5-1; CDR3 length: 16; CDR3 DNA: TGCGCCAGCAGCTCGGACTTAGGACTAGCTTTCGATGAGCAGTTCTTC; CDR3 protein: CASSSDLGLAFDEQFF
clone size: -; J gene: TRBJ1-2; D gene: -; V gene: TRBV30; CDR3 length: 13; CDR3 DNA: TGTGCCTGGAGTGATCAGGGAGACTATGGCTACACCTTC; CDR3 protein: CAWSDQGDYGYTF
clone size: -; J gene: TRBJ2-3; D gene: -; V gene: TRBV20-1; CDR3 length: 11; CDR3 DNA: TGCAGTGCTCAGAAGGGGGATACGCAGTATTTT; CDR3 protein: CSAQKGDTQYF
clone size: once; J gene: TRBJ1-5; D gene: TRBD1; V gene: TRBV7-9; CDR3 length: 17; CDR3 DNA: TGTGCCAGCAGCTTCTTGGGTCGGGACAGGGGATTTCAGCCCCAGCATTTT; CDR3 protein: CASSFLGRDRGFQPQHF
clone size: once; J gene: TRBJ1-1; D gene: -; V gene: TRBV19; CDR3 length: 14; CDR3 DNA: TGTGCCAGTAGTAGGGACACCTTCGTCACTGAAGCTTTCTTT; CDR3 protein: CASSRDTFVTEAFF
clone size: once; J gene: TRBJ1-1; D gene: -; V gene: TRBV6-4; CDR3 length: 14; CDR3 DNA: TGTGCCAGCAGTCCCAGGGGAATGGACACTGAAGCTTTCTTT; CDR3 protein: CASSPRGMDTEAFF
clone size: few; J gene: TRBJ1-2; D gene: -; V gene: TRBV9; CDR3 length: 14; CDR3 DNA: TGTGCCAGCAGCGTAGCAGATAGGGGGGATGGCTACACCTTC; CDR3 protein: CASSVADRGDGYTF
clone size: -; J gene: TRBJ2-6; D gene: TRBD1; V gene: TRBV19; CDR3 length: 19; CDR3 DNA: TGTGCCAGTAGTATATTTGGGGGACAGGGGGCTTTAGGGGCCAACGTCCTGACTTTC; CDR3 protein: CASSIFGGQGALGANVLTF
clone size: -; J gene: TRBJ2-3; D gene: -; V gene: TRBV4-1; CDR3 length: 17; CDR3 DNA: TGCGCCAGCAGCCAAGCCCAGTGGACAGTGCGCACAGATACGCAGTATTTT; CDR3 protein: CASSQAQWTVRTDTQYF
clone size: -; J gene: TRBJ2-2; D gene: TRBD1; V gene: TRBV29-1; CDR3 length: 15; CDR3 DNA: TGCAGCGTTGCCCGGGACAGCGCGAACACCGGGGAGCTGTTTTTT; CDR3 protein: CSVARDSANTGELFF
clone size: -; J gene: TRBJ2-1; D gene: TRBD1; V gene: TRBV5-1; CDR3 length: 14; CDR3 DNA: TGCGCCAGCAGCTTGGCCCAGGGGGCTGGTGAGCAGTTCTTC; CDR3 protein: CASSLAQGAGEQFF
clone size: once; J gene: TRBJ2-3; D gene: -; V gene: TRBV5-1; CDR3 length: 15; CDR3 DNA: TGCGCCAGCAGTTCCCAGGGAAGGGCCACAGATACGCAGTATTTT; CDR3 protein: CASSSQGRATDTQYF
clone size: -; J gene: TRBJ2-2; D gene: TRBD2; V gene: TRBV7-2; CDR3 length: 18; CDR3 DNA: TGTGCCAGCAGCTTAGCGAATCGGGTAGCGGGAGGCACCGGGGAGCTGTTTTTT; CDR3 protein: CASSLANRVAGGTGELFF
clone size: -; J gene: TRBJ2-5; D gene: -; V gene: TRBV29-1; CDR3 length: 13; CDR3 DNA: TGCAGCGGCGGTTCCAGCGTTAGTGAGACCCAGTACTTC; CDR3 protein: CSGGSSVSETQYF
clone size: -; J gene: TRBJ1-1; D gene: -; V gene: TRBV7-8; CDR3 length: 14; CDR3 DNA: TGTGCCAGCAGCTTGGCAGGGAGGGACACTGAAGCTTTCTTT; CDR3 protein: CASSLAGRDTEAFF
clone size: -; J gene: TRBJ1-2; D gene: -; V gene: TRBV29-1; CDR3 length: 12; CDR3 DNA: TGCAGCGTTGGAGCGGGTAACTATGGCTACACCTTC; CDR3 protein: CSVGAGNYGYTF
clone size: -; J gene: TRBJ2-7; D gene: -; V gene: TRBV4-1; CDR3 length: 16; CDR3 DNA: TGCGCCAGCAGCCAAGATCAAACAGAAAGCTCCTACGAGCAGTACTTC; CDR3 protein: CASSQDQTESSYEQYF
clone size: -; J gene: TRBJ2-1; D gene: -; V gene: TRBV5-4; CDR3 length: 13; CDR3 DNA: TGTGCCAGCAGCTTGGGAGCCTACAATGAGCAGTTCTTC; CDR3 protein: CASSLGAYNEQFF
clone size: -; J gene: TRBJ1-3; D gene: -; V gene: TRBV19; CDR3 length: 12; CDR3 DNA: TGTGCCAGTAGTATGACTGGAAACACCATATATTTT; CDR3 protein: CASSMTGNTIYF
clone size: -; J gene: TRBJ2-7; D gene: -; V gene: TRBV2; CDR3 length: 13; CDR3 DNA: TGTGCCAGCAGTGAAGCATTAGAGGCCGAGCAGTACTTC; CDR3 protein: CASSEALEAEQYF